Presented here are 18 T cell receptor beta chains from one specimen sequenced in a study of cytomegalovirus exposure and HLA in healthy donors. The PCR contained 60 Vbeta and 13 Jbeta primers. Produced via immunoSEQ multiplex PCR; TCRdb's table is partial and in-frame only. Of around 74,000 clones listed, around 78% are singletons. Sequencing input: PBMCs. These receptors were obtained from a man in his forties in good health and CMV-seronegative.

The chain couples TRBV2 to TRBJ2-5; TRBD1 aligns across 7 bases. The V segment lost 6 bases and the J segment 5 bases; nucleotides outside the gene matches: 9. In germline, CDR1 is SNHLY, CDR2 FYNNEI. The CDR3 has 14 residues. CDR3 coding DNA: TGTGCCAGCAGAGTGACAGGGAGCTCCGAGACCCAGTACTTC. It codes for CASRVTGSSETQYF.

The V call is TRBV29-1, the J call TRBJ1-2, with 9 bases fitting TRBD1. The J segment lost 10 bases and the V segment lost 0 bases, leaving 9 bases of the junction unmatched. The V gene's germline CDR1 is SQVTM and CDR2 ANQGSEA. CDR3 length: 14 amino acids. The CDR3 here is CSVEDPDRGTTYTF. The DNA for the CDR3 is TGCAGCGTTGAAGATCCGGACAGGGGAACTACCTACACCTTC.

This chain joins TRBV6-1 and TRBJ1-3; the D gene is possibly TRBD1 (6 bases). CDR1 is MNHNS and CDR2 is SASEGT in the germline V gene. V gave up 4 bases and J gave up 4 bases, with 14 bases separating them. The CDR3 sequence is 15 residues long. CDR3: CASSVGGGHGNTIYF. The CDR3 coding sequence is TGTGCCAGCAGTGTGGGCGGGGGGCACGGAAACACCATATATTTT.

J is TRBJ1-4 and V is TRBV30, with a possible D match to TRBD1 (5 bases). This CDR3 has 15 residues. Germline CDR1 is GTSNPN and CDR2 is SVGIG (reference sequence). The V gene lost 0 bases and the J gene lost 5 bases, with 13 bases spanning the gap. The CDR3 protein is CAWSVRRGGNEKLFF. DNA of the CDR3: TGTGCCTGGAGTGTACGAAGGGGTGGGAATGAAAAACTGTTTTTT.

DNA of the CDR3: TGTGCCAGCAGCGCGGGGGGGTATAACGAGCAGTACTTC. This codes for CASSAGGYNEQYF. This sequence joins TRBV7-2 and TRBJ2-7, with 9 nucleotides matching TRBD2. The trim removed 5 bases at V and 5 bases at J, leaving 4 bases unmatched. CDR3 length: 13 residues. Per the germline V gene, CDR1 is SGHTA and CDR2 is FQGNSA.

This chain connects TRBV11-2 to TRBJ2-7, with D tentatively TRBD1 (5 bases). CDR3 length equals 13 residues. The ends were cut back, 5 bases at V and 4 bases at J, with 12 bases in the middle. The germline CDR1 and CDR2 sequences are SGHAT and FQNNGV. This CDR3 reads CASSVQGTYEQYF. In DNA form, the CDR3 reads TGTGCCAGCAGCGTTCAGGGAACTTACGAGCAGTACTTC.

J is TRBJ2-7 and V is TRBV7-3; D uncertain. This CDR3 is built from 15 residues. The germline gives CDR1 SGHTA, CDR2 FQGTGA. The V and J ends lost 1 base and 7 bases respectively, with 17 bases between them. The CDR3 protein is CASSLIVGPTVEQYF. In DNA, the CDR3 is TGTGCCAGCAGCTTAATCGTGGGCCCTACGGTGGAGCAGTACTTC.

A note on this clone: One end of the junction is discordant with germline, which a read error may explain. The chain employs TRBV7-9 and TRBJ2-3, with D maybe TRBD2 (6 bases). CDR1 is SEHNR and CDR2 is FQNEAQ in the germline V gene (reference sequence). This CDR3 has 14 amino acids. Here the CDR3 DNA reads TGTTCCAGCAGCCGCTGGGGGGACACAGATACGCAGTATTTT. Protein sequence: CSSSRWGDTDTQYF. The entire variable domain, with the rest obtained from reference TRBV7-9 and TRBJ2-3, is as follows: DTGVSQNPRHKITKRGQNVTFRCDPISEHNRLYWYRQTLGQGPEFLTYFQNEAQLEKSRLLSDRFSAERPKGSFSTLEIQRTEQGDSAMYLCSSSRWGDTDTQYFGPGTRLTVL.

A few counts support this clone. The genes are TRBV10-3 and TRBJ1-5; 7 positions agree with TRBD1. Germline V gene data show CDR1 as ENHRY and CDR2 as SYGVKD. This CDR3 comprises 14 residues. Unmatched junction bases numbered 11, after V lost 8 bases and J lost 7 bases. In DNA, the CDR3 is TGTGCCATCTCCGGTGGGCAGGGGGAACAGCCCCAGCATTTT. Its protein is CAISGGQGEQPQHF.

The chain has TRBV9 and TRBJ2-1; 10 positions agree with TRBD1. CDR3 size: 15 residues. Germline V CDR1 and CDR2: SGDLS, YYNGEE. V dropped 0 bases and J dropped 5; count of bases not matched to a gene: 2. CDR3 sequence (DNA): TGTGCCAGCAGCGTAGAGGGACAGGGGAACAATGAGCAGTTCTTC. Protein sequence: CASSVEGQGNNEQFF.

In this sample, this clone turned up once. The chain is built from TRBV12-2 and TRBJ1-4; TRBD1, the table's D call, was not compared with the DNA. TRBV12-2 is a documented pseudogene. This CDR3 has 15 amino acids. CDR3 nucleotides: TGTGCAAGTCGTCCTCCGGGACAGGGCCTTGAAAAACTGTTTTTT. Translated, it gives CASRPPGQGLEKLFF.

The chain joins TRBV7-9 to TRBJ2-3, with 11 bases lining up with TRBD1. The germline CDR1 and CDR2 sequences are SEHNR and FQNEAQ (reference sequence). The length of the CDR3 is 15 residues. V dropped 5 bases and J dropped 8; count of bases not matched to a gene: 9. CDR3 loop: CASSPRTGTGGTQYF. In DNA, the CDR3 is TGTGCCAGCAGCCCCAGGACAGGGACAGGGGGTACGCAGTATTTT.

The V gene is TRBV7-9, the J gene TRBJ1-4, with 7 bases fitting TRBD1. This CDR3 has 17 amino acids. Germline V gives CDR1 SEHNR, CDR2 FQNEAQ (reference sequence). The V segment lost 5 bases and the J segment 7 bases; nucleotides outside the gene matches: 16. Written as DNA, the CDR3 is TGTGCCAGCAGCGGCCTACAGGGGACAAACGCAGGTGAAAAACTGTTTTTT. Translating gives CASSGLQGTNAGEKLFF.

This clone was counted a few times. In the same sample, other DNA sequences code for this CDR3. The DNA of the CDR3 is TGTGCCAGCAGCCTACAGGGGGCGGGTGGCTACACCTTC. As protein: CASSLQGAGGYTF. The chain combines TRBV7-9 with TRBJ1-2, with 9 bases lining up with TRBD1. The CDR3 sequence is 13 residues long. Germline V gene data show CDR1 as SEHNR and CDR2 as FQNEAQ (reference sequence). Losses at the gene ends were 5 bases for V and 7 bases for J; bases not matched to a gene: 5.

J is TRBJ2-7 and V is TRBV10-3; D ambiguous. The CDR3 has 11 amino acids. Trimming removed 0 bases from V and 5 bases from J, with 2 bases in between. Per germline, CDR1 ENHRY and CDR2 SYGVKD. This CDR3 is CAISESNEQYF. CDR3 bases: TGTGCCATCAGTGAGTCTAACGAGCAGTACTTC.

The rearrangement joins TRBV11-2 to TRBJ1-1; perhaps TRBD1 as D (6 bases). CDR1 and CDR2 (germline): SGHAT, FQNNGV. V was clipped by 4 bases and J by 1 base, with 7 bases between them. The CDR3 runs to 13 residues. DNA of the CDR3: TGTGCCAGCAGCTCGGACAGGAACACTGAAGCTTTCTTT. Its translation: CASSSDRNTEAFF.

The chain is built from TRBV4-2 and TRBJ2-7; tentatively, D is TRBD1 (6 bases). The CDR3 loop spans 12 amino acids. CDR1 and CDR2 from the germline V gene are LGHNA and YNFKEQ. V gave up 0 bases and J gave up 6 bases, with 6 bases separating them. CDR3 region: CASSQEGGEQYF. CDR3 sequence (DNA): TGTGCCAGCAGCCAAGAAGGGGGCGAGCAGTACTTC.

Of note for this clone: One end of the junction varies from germline; a read error may be responsible. The genes are TRBV6-6 and TRBJ2-7, with TRBD1 matching over 8 bases. CDR1 is MNHNY and CDR2 is SVGAGI in the germline V gene (reference sequence). The CDR3 is 15 residues long. CDR3 DNA: TGTTCCAGCAACTCACCGGGACAGGCCTCTCGGGAGCAGTACTTC. Protein: CSSNSPGQASREQYF.